The source of this T cell receptor beta chain is a study of cytomegalovirus exposure and HLA in healthy donors. Study results and caveats: Overall, under 200 TCR beta chains were annotated as cytomegalovirus-associated. When a later analysis was performed, an Asian-associated ancestry cluster reportedly had fewer N-insertions than the approximately 690-donor mean.

As for this clone: Its antigen remains unknown.

The CDR3 has 15 residues. The germline V gene encodes CDR1 SNHLY and CDR2 FYNNEI. Trimming took 4 bases from V and 4 from J, leaving 16 bases between them. 13 Jbeta primers and 60 Vbeta primers were used for the PCR. The protocol was immunoSEQ multiplex PCR, while the TCRdb copy is restricted to in-frame clones and leaves out a portion. The sample records about 140,000 clones, roughly 77% being singletons. Among the donors, all were healthy bone marrow donors. The receptor was isolated from a woman aged 30 to 39 in good health and CMV-seronegative. Source material: PBMCs. The chain joins TRBV2 to TRBJ2-5; possible D gene TRBD1, 6 bases. CDR3 nucleotides: TGTGCCAGCAGTGCCTCGGCGGACAGTCGAGAGACCCAGTACTTC. This sequence encodes CASSASADSRETQYF.